Listed below are T cell receptor beta chains from one sample, sequenced in a study of T cells in Graves' hyperthyroidism and ophthalmopathy. One entry per CDR3 protein results from TCRdb running MiXCR on the multiplex PCR reads. The table has hundreds of thousands of distinct CDR3 sequences, just under 45% seen once. The sequencing sample was made of peripheral blood or thyroid tissue (not recorded which). The receptors were gathered from an adult man with Graves' disease, either hyperthyroidism or ophthalmopathy (not recorded which). CDR3s include the opening cysteine and the closing phenylalanine or tryptophan. The D gene is left open where the match is weak. Part of the rows lack a size; the others show once, few, many or a class for expanded clones.

>-|TRBV20-1|14|TRBJ1-6|-
CSARESANNSPLHF
TGCAGTGCTAGAGAGTCAGCAAATAATTCACCCCTCCACTTT
>-|TRBV7-3|16|TRBJ2-7|TRBD1
CASSTYKGQGSYEQYF
TGTGCCAGCTCGACATATAAGGGACAGGGATCTTACGAGCAGTACTTC
>few|TRBV5-6|16|TRBJ2-5|TRBD2
CASSQGTSGFQETQYF
TGTGCCAGCAGCCAGGGGACTAGCGGATTTCAAGAGACCCAGTACTTC
>-|TRBV15|14|TRBJ2-6|-
CATSGGTGANVMTF
TGTGCCACCAGCGGCGGGACTGGGGCCAACGTCATGACTTTC
>-|TRBV5-1|16|TRBJ1-3|TRBD1
CASSLAGGRPGNTIYF
TGCGCCAGCAGCTTGGCAGGGGGCAGGCCTGGAAACACCATATATTTT
>-|TRBV7-9|15|TRBJ1-4|-
CASSLVSQGREKLFF
TGTGCCAGCAGCTTAGTATCACAGGGAAGGGAAAAACTGTTTTTT
>-|TRBV29-1|13|TRBJ2-5|TRBD2
CSGTSGLQETQYF
TGCAGCGGGACTAGCGGGCTTCAAGAGACCCAGTACTTC
>-|TRBV7-2|15|TRBJ2-2|TRBD1
CASSLMTGSTGELFF
TGTGCCAGCAGCTTAATGACAGGGTCCACCGGGGAGCTGTTTTTT
>few|TRBV12-3/TRBV12-4|16|TRBJ2-5|TRBD2
CASSLVPSGGLETQYF
TGTGCCAGCAGTTTAGTGCCTAGCGGGGGGCTAGAGACCCAGTACTTC
>many|TRBV7-8|17|TRBJ1-2|-
CASSLPRHLPLNYGYTF
TGTGCCAGCAGCTTACCCCGCCACTTACCCCTTAACTATGGCTACACCTTC
>-|TRBV15|17|TRBJ1-3|TRBD1
CATSRDPRTGNGNTIYF
TGTGCCACCAGCAGAGATCCGCGGACAGGGAATGGAAACACCATATATTTT
>few|TRBV7-9|16|TRBJ2-7|TRBD2
CASSLLGTSGRVEQYF
TGTGCCAGCAGTTTACTCGGGACTAGCGGGAGGGTCGAGCAGTACTTC
>-|TRBV9|14|TRBJ1-2|-
CASSVSGDAYGYTF
TGTGCCAGCAGCGTTTCCGGAGACGCCTATGGCTACACCTTC
>-|TRBV7-8|14|TRBJ2-2|-
CASSFGLAPGELFF
TGTGCCAGCAGCTTCGGGCTAGCTCCCGGGGAGCTGTTTTTT
>-|TRBV19|15|TRBJ1-6|TRBD1
CASTPTGTGMSPLHF
TGTGCCAGTACTCCGACCGGGACAGGGATGTCACCCCTCCACTTT
>many|TRBV29-1|11|TRBJ1-2|-
CSVDSIAGYTF
TGCAGCGTTGACAGTATAGCTGGCTACACCTTC
>-|TRBV12-3/TRBV12-4|14|TRBJ1-1|-
CASSRGSRVTEAFF
TGTGCCAGCAGCCGGGGGAGCAGGGTAACTGAAGCTTTCTTT
>few|TRBV10-3|16|TRBJ2-5|TRBD2
CAISESGLAGQETQYF
TGTGCCATCAGTGAGTCGGGGCTAGCGGGCCAAGAGACCCAGTACTTC
>many|TRBV6-5|14|TRBJ1-6|-
CASSYFRQTRPLHF
TGTGCCAGCAGTTACTTTAGGCAGACTAGACCCCTCCACTTT
>-|TRBV7-2|16|TRBJ1-1|TRBD1
CASSLASGQGFTEAFF
TGTGCCAGCAGCTTGGCCTCAGGACAGGGTTTCACTGAAGCTTTCTTT
>many|TRBV29-1|8|TRBJ1-1|-
CSVPKAFF
TGCAGCGTCCCAAAAGCTTTCTTT
>few|TRBV7-9|15|TRBJ1-4|-
CASDPGEATNEKLFF
TGTGCCAGCGACCCCGGGGAGGCGACTAATGAAAAACTGTTTTTT
>-|TRBV29-1|16|TRBJ1-5|TRBD1
CSVSGTGSSSNQPQHF
TGCAGCGTTAGCGGGACAGGGTCTTCTAGCAATCAGCCCCAGCATTTT
>many|TRBV10-3|12|TRBJ1-1|-
CAISEQEPEAFF
TGTGCCATCAGTGAGCAGGAGCCTGAAGCTTTCTTT
>-|TRBV5-1|15|TRBJ2-7|-
CASSPTTSYSYEQYF
TGCGCCAGCAGCCCCACGACTTCCTACTCCTACGAGCAGTACTTC
>once|TRBV5-1|16|TRBJ1-4|-
CASSWGLSEINEKLFF
TGCGCCAGCAGCTGGGGACTCAGCGAAATTAATGAAAAACTGTTTTTT
>few|TRBV20-1|15|TRBJ1-5|-
CSASGGGGSNQPQHF
TGCAGTGCTAGCGGGGGAGGTGGTAGCAATCAGCCCCAGCATTTT
>many|TRBV12-3/TRBV12-4|14|TRBJ1-3|-
CASSFGGLRNTIYF
TGTGCCAGCAGTTTCGGGGGGTTGAGAAACACCATATATTTT
>-|TRBV2|18|TRBJ1-5|TRBD1
CASSEGVDRVDVGQPQHF
TGTGCCAGCAGTGAAGGAGTGGACAGGGTTGATGTCGGCCAGCCCCAGCATTTT
>-|TRBV27|13|TRBJ1-6|-
CASSLWDNSPLHF
TGTGCCAGCAGTTTATGGGATAATTCACCCCTCCACTTT
>many|TRBV20-1|11|TRBJ1-2|-
CSARDSPGYTF
TGCAGTGCTAGAGATTCCCCTGGCTACACCTTC
>-|TRBV20-1|15|TRBJ1-3|-
CSARDRVAGGNTIYF
TGCAGTGCTAGAGATCGGGTGGCCGGTGGAAACACCATATATTTT
>-|TRBV11-2|13|TRBJ2-7|-
CASSFRGVSEQYF
TGTGCCAGCAGTTTTCGGGGAGTTAGCGAGCAGTACTTC
>few|TRBV20-1|13|TRBJ1-2|TRBD1
CSAIHAGGYGYTF
TGCAGTGCTATTCATGCAGGGGGCTATGGCTACACCTTC
>many|TRBV15|14|TRBJ1-1|-
CATSRDHTNTEAFF
TGTGCCACCAGCAGAGATCACACGAACACTGAAGCTTTCTTT
>few|TRBV28|11|TRBJ1-2|-
CASSQQGGYTF
TGTGCCAGCAGTCAACAGGGCGGCTACACCTTC
>-|TRBV5-1|18|TRBJ1-4|TRBD1
CASSRTGQGASTNEKLFF
TGCGCCAGCAGCCGGACCGGACAGGGGGCATCAACTAATGAAAAACTGTTTTTT
>-|TRBV2|15|TRBJ1-5|-
CASSLRGISNQPQHF
TGTGCCAGCAGCTTGAGAGGTATTAGCAATCAGCCCCAGCATTTT
>-|TRBV2|13|TRBJ2-2|-
CASSAPKGGELFF
TGTGCCAGCAGTGCTCCTAAGGGGGGGGAGCTGTTTTTT
>-|TRBV19|13|TRBJ2-6|-
CASMGWGPNVLTF
TGTGCCAGTATGGGATGGGGGCCCAACGTCCTGACTTTC
>many|TRBV5-1|12|TRBJ2-7|-
CASSLDLHEQYF
TGCGCCAGCAGCTTGGATCTGCACGAGCAGTACTTC
>-|TRBV7-2|13|TRBJ2-7|-
CASSKVLVSEQYF
TGTGCCAGCAGTAAGGTGCTCGTATCCGAGCAGTACTTC
>-|TRBV7-8|14|TRBJ2-7|-
CASSLATANYEQYF
TGTGCCAGCAGCTTAGCGACAGCGAACTACGAGCAGTACTTC
>-|TRBV7-9|16|TRBJ1-3|-
CASSQSQRGSGNTIYF
TGTGCCAGCAGCCAAAGTCAAAGGGGCTCTGGAAACACCATATATTTT
>many|TRBV5-8|16|TRBJ1-1|TRBD1
CASSPATGPVNTEAFF
TGTGCCAGCAGCCCTGCGACAGGGCCCGTGAACACTGAAGCTTTCTTT
>many|TRBV12-3/TRBV12-4|11|TRBJ1-1|-
CASSLADEAFF
TGTGCCAGCAGTTTAGCGGATGAAGCTTTCTTT
>-|TRBV5-1|11|TRBJ1-1|TRBD1
CASSRTGGAFF
TGCGCCAGCAGCAGAACAGGGGGAGCTTTCTTT
>-|TRBV27|12|TRBJ1-5|-
CASGAPNQPQHF
TGTGCCAGTGGAGCCCCCAATCAGCCCCAGCATTTT
>-|TRBV2|12|TRBJ2-7|-
CASSLGKVEQYF
TGTGCCAGCAGCTTAGGCAAGGTCGAGCAGTACTTC
>-|TRBV2|13|TRBJ2-7|-
CASSQGQSGEQYF
TGTGCCAGCAGCCAAGGACAGTCCGGGGAGCAGTACTTC
>many|TRBV4-1|14|TRBJ1-2|-
CASSQDLGTMRYTF
TGCGCCAGCAGCCAAGATCTGGGTACTATGCGCTACACCTTC